Described below is a single T cell receptor beta chain sequence and its context. Its antigen remains unidentified. The data derive from a study of cytomegalovirus exposure and HLA in healthy donors. Donors were nominally healthy when sampled, though unrecorded immune exposures were likely. Study findings and constraints: A missense variant in DCLRE1C was later tied to TCR beta V- and J-gene trimming. According to the study, roughly 160 TCR beta chains were cytomegalovirus-associated.

Germline CDR1 MDHEN, CDR2 SYDVKM. There are 18 residues in the CDR3. V was clipped by 3 bases and J by 0 bases; unmatched bases: 13. Use of 60 Vbeta and 13 Jbeta primers characterized the PCR. Using immunoSEQ multiplex PCR, the repertoire was profiled, and TCRdb retains in-frame clones only, with some absent. The data include about 83,000 clones; the top ten clones carry 3% to 4%. The TCR sequence derives from a man aged 18 to 30 in good health and CMV-seropositive. Sequencing used PBMCs. J is TRBJ1-2 and V is TRBV28; TRBD1 matches 7 bases. The CDR3 bases are TGTGCCAGCAGTTTTGTAGGGGGCGCTCAAAGGTCTAACTATGGCTACACCTTC. Protein product: CASSFVGGAQRSNYGYTF.